A single T cell receptor beta chain is shown here with its context. Trimming stripped 5 bases from V and 7 bases from J, with 11 bases between. The CDR3 covers 13 residues. The V gene's germline CDR1 is SGHNT and CDR2 YENEEA. This sample is part of a study of control samples from healthy donors and cancer patients. Assay: immunoSEQ multiplex PCR; the TCRdb copy retains only in-frame clones and omits some. Among about 51,000 clones listed, 88% were seen once. Sequenced input: PBMCs. The genes are TRBV11-3 and TRBJ2-2, with D possibly TRBD1 on 5 matching bases. The sequence was collected from a man in his forties or fifties with head and neck cancer. The CDR3 is CASSQTQGGELFF. In DNA form, the CDR3 reads TGTGCCAGCAGCCAAACCCAGGGCGGGGAGCTGTTTTTT.